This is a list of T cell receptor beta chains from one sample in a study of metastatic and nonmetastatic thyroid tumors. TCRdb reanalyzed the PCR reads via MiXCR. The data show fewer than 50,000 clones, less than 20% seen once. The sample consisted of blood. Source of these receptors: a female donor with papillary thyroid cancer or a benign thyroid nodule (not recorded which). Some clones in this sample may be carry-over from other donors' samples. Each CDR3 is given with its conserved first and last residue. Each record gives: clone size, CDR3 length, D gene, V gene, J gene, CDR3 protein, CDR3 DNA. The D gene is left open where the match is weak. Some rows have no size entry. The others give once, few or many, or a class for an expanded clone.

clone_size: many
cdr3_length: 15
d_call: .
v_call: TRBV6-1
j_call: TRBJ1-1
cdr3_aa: CASSEVVPGRGEAFF
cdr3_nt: TGTGCCAGCAGTGAAGTTGTCCCGGGCAGGGGTGAAGCTTTCTTT

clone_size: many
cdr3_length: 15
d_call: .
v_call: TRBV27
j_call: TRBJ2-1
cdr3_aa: CASTLSGSSYNEQFF
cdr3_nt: TGTGCCAGCACCCTTTCCGGGAGCTCCTACAATGAGCAGTTCTTC

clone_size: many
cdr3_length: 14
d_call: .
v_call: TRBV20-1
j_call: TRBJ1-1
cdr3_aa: CSAKQGKLNTEAFF
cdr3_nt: TGCAGTGCTAAACAGGGAAAGTTGAACACTGAAGCTTTCTTT

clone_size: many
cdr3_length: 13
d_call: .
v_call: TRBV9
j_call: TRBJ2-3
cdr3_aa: CASSVTTEDTQYF
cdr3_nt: TGTGCCAGCAGCGTTACGACCGAAGATACGCAGTATTTT

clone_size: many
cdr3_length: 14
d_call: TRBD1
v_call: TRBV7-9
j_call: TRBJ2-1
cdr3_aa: CASSLWTGLDEQFF
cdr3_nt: TGTGCCAGCAGCCTATGGACAGGGCTAGATGAGCAGTTCTTC

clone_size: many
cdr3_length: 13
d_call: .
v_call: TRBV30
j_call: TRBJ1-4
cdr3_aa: CAWNQGLDEKLFF
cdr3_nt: TGTGCCTGGAATCAGGGTTTGGATGAAAAACTGTTTTTT

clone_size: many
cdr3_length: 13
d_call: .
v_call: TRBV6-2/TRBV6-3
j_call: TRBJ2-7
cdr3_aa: CASSYLVSYEQYF
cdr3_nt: TGTGCCAGCAGTTACCTAGTTTCCTACGAGCAGTACTTC

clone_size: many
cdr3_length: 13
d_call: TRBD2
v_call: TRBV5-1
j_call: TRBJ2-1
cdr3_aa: CASSLGLAGEQFF
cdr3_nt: TGCGCCAGCAGCTTGGGTCTAGCGGGTGAGCAGTTCTTC

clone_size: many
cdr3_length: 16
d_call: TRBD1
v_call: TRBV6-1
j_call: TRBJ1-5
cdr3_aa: CASRPQGARPNQPQHF
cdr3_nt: TGTGCCAGCAGGCCACAGGGGGCCAGACCCAATCAGCCCCAGCATTTT

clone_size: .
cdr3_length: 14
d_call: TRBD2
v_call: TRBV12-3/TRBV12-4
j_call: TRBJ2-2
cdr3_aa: CASSPGGYTGELFF
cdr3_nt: TGTGCCAGCAGTCCGGGGGGTTACACCGGGGAGCTGTTTTTT

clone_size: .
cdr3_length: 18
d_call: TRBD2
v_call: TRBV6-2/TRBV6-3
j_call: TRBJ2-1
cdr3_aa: CASSYRPSGMGSYNEQFF
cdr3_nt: TGTGCCAGCAGTTACAGGCCTAGCGGGATGGGATCCTACAATGAGCAGTTCTTC

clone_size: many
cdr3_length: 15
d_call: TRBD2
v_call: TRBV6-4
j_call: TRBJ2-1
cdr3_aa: CASAPFPGGGDEQFF
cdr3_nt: TGTGCCAGCGCTCCGTTCCCGGGAGGCGGGGATGAGCAGTTCTTC

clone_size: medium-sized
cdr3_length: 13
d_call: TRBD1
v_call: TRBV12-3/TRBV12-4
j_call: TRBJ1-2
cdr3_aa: CASSATGFYGYTF
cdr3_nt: TGTGCCAGCAGCGCGACAGGGTTCTATGGCTACACCTTC

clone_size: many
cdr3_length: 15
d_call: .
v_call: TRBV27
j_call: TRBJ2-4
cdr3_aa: CASSATLQSGNIQYF
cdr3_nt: TGTGCCAGCAGTGCGACTCTACAATCGGGGAACATTCAGTACTTC

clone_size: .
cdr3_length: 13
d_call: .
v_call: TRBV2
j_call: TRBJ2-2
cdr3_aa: CASKGPANGELFF
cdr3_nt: TGTGCCAGTAAAGGGCCAGCCAACGGGGAGCTGTTTTTT

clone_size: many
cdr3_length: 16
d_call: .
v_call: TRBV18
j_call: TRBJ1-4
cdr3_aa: CASSPKDSASNEKLFF
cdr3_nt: TGTGCCAGCTCACCAAAGGACAGCGCTTCAAATGAAAAACTGTTTTTT

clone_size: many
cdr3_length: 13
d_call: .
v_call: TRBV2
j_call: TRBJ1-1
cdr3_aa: CASSNDGYTEAFF
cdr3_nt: TGTGCCAGCAGTAATGACGGCTACACTGAAGCTTTCTTT

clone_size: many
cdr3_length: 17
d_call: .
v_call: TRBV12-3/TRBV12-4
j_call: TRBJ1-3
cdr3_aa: CASSQRTEFTSGNTIYF
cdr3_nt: TGTGCCAGCAGTCAAAGGACAGAATTTACCTCTGGAAACACCATATATTTT

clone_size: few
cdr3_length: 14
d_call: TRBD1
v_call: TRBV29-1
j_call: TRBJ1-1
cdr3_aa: CSVGEGTENTEAFF
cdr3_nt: TGCAGCGTTGGGGAAGGGACAGAGAACACTGAAGCTTTCTTT

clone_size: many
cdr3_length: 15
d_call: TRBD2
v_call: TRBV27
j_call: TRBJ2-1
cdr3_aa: CASSFGTSGVDEQFF
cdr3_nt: TGTGCCAGCTCCTTCGGGACTAGCGGGGTGGATGAGCAGTTCTTC

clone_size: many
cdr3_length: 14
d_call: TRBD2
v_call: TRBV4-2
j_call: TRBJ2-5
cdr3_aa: CASSRGGSGETQYF
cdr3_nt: TGTGCCAGCAGCCGGGGCGGGAGTGGAGAGACCCAGTACTTC

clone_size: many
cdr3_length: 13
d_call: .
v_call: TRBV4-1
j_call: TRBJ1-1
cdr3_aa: CASNLGADTEAFF
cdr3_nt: TGCGCCAGCAACCTGGGGGCCGACACTGAAGCTTTCTTT

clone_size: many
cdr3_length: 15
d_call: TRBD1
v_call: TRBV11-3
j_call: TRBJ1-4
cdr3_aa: CASSNLQGAGEKLFF
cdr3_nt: TGTGCCAGCAGCAACCTACAGGGGGCAGGGGAAAAACTGTTTTTT

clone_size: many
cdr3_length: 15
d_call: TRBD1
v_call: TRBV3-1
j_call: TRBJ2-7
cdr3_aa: CASSVVQGANYEQYF
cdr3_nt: TGTGCCAGCAGCGTCGTACAGGGGGCGAACTACGAGCAGTACTTC

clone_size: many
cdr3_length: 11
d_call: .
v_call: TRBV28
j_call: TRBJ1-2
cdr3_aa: CASSFGYGYTF
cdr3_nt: TGTGCCAGCAGTTTTGGCTATGGCTACACCTTC

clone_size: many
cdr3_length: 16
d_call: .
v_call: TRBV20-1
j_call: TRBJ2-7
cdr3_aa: CSARDQLAGTPYEQYF
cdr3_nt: TGCAGTGCTAGAGATCAGCTGGCAGGGACTCCCTACGAGCAGTACTTC

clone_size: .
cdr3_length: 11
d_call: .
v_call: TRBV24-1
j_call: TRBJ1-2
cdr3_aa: CATSPGYGYTF
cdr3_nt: TGTGCCACCAGTCCGGGGTATGGCTACACCTTC

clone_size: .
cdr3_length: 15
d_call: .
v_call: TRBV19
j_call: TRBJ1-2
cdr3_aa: CASSTLDRPIYGYTF
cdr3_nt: TGTGCCAGTAGTACCTTGGACAGACCCATCTATGGCTACACCTTC

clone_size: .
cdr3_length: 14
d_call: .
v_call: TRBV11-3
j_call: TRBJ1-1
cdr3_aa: CASSLGTWGRIAFF
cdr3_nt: TGTGCCAGCAGCTTAGGGACCTGGGGGCGCATAGCTTTCTTT

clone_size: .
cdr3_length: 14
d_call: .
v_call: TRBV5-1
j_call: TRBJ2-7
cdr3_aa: CASRGVSTTYEQYF
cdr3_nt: TGCGCCAGCAGGGGGGTCTCGACGACCTACGAGCAGTACTTC

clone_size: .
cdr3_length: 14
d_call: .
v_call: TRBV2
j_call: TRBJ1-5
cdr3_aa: CASRAMQNNQPQHF
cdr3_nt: TGTGCCAGCAGAGCAATGCAGAACAATCAGCCCCAGCATTTT

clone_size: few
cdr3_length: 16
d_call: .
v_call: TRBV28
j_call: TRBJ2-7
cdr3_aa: CASSPAEAASSCEQYF
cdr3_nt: TGTGCCAGCAGCCCCGCTGAAGCGGCGAGCTCCTGCGAGCAGTACTTC

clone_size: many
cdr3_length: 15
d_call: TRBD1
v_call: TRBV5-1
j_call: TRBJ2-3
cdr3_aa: CASSLTGGRTDTQYF
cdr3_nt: TGCGCCAGCAGCTTGACAGGGGGCAGAACAGATACGCAGTATTTT

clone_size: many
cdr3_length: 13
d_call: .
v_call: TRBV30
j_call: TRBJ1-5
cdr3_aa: CAWSKGFLQPQHF
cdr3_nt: TGTGCCTGGAGTAAAGGGTTTTTGCAGCCCCAGCATTTT

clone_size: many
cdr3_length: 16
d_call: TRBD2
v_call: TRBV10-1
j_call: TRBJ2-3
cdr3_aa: CASSLIAGEGTDTQYF
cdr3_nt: TGCGCCAGCTCCCTGATAGCGGGAGAAGGAACAGATACGCAGTATTTT

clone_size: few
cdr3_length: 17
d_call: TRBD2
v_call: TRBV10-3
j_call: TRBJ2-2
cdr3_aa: CAISDLLAGGGTGELFF
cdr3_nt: TGTGCCATCAGTGATTTGCTAGCGGGGGGAGGCACCGGGGAGCTGTTTTTT

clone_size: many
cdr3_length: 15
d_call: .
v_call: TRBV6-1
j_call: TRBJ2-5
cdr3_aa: CASSLSYLGQETQYF
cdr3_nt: TGTGCCAGCAGTCTCTCCTACTTAGGCCAAGAGACCCAGTACTTC

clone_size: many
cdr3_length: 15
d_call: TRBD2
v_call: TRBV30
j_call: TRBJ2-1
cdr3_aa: CAWSSEAAGWTGWFF
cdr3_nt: TGTGCCTGGAGTTCCGAAGCAGCGGGATGGACCGGGTGGTTCTTC

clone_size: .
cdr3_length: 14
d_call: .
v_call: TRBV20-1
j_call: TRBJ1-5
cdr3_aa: CSARETGAKQPQHF
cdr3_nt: TGCAGTGCTAGAGAGACAGGTGCGAAACAGCCCCAGCATTTT

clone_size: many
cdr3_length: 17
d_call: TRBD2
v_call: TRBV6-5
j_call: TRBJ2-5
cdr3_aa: CASSYSAGLAGRETQYF
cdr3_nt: TGTGCCAGCAGTTACTCCGCCGGACTAGCGGGTCGGGAGACCCAGTACTTC

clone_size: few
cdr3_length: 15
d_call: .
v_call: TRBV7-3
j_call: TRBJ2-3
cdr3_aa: CASSLMGGNTDTQYF
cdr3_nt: TGTGCCAGCAGCTTAATGGGAGGAAATACAGATACGCAGTATTTT

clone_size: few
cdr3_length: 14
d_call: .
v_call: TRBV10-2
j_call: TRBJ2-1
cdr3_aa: CASNLAGGYNEQFF
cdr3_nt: TGCGCCAGCAACCTAGCAGGAGGCTACAATGAGCAGTTCTTC

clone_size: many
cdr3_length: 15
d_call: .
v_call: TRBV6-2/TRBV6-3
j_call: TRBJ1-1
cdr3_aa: CASSYSYVMNTEAFF
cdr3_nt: TGTGCCAGCAGTTACTCCTACGTCATGAACACTGAAGCTTTCTTT

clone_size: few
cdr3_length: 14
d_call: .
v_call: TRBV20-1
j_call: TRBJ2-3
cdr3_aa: CSARARDSTDTQYF
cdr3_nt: TGCAGTGCTAGAGCCAGGGACTCTACAGATACGCAGTATTTT

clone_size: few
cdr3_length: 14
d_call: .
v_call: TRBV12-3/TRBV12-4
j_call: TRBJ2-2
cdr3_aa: CASSLAATVGELLF
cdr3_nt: TGTGCCAGCAGTTTAGCTGCGACAGTTGGGGAGCTGTTGTTT

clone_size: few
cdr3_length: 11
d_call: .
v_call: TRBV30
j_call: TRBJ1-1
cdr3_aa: CAWGTAGEAFF
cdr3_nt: TGTGCCTGGGGGACCGCCGGTGAAGCTTTCTTT

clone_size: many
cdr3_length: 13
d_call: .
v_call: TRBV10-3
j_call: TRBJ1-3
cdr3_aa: CAISEASGNTIYF
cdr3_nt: TGTGCCATCAGTGAGGCCTCTGGAAACACCATATATTTT

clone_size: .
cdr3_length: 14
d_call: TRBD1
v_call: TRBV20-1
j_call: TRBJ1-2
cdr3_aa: CSARNPGQNYGYTF
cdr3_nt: TGCAGTGCTAGAAATCCGGGACAGAACTATGGCTACACCTTC

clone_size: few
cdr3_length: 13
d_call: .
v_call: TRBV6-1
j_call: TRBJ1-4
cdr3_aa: CASSEGPERKLFF
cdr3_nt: TGTGCCAGCAGTGAAGGCCCAGAGAGGAAACTGTTTTTT

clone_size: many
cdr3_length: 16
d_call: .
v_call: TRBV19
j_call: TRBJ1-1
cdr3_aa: CASSIKRGSGGTEAFF
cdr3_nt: TGTGCCAGTAGTATCAAGCGAGGATCGGGGGGCACTGAAGCTTTCTTT

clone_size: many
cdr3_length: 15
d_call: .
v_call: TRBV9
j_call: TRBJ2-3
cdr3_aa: CASSVANVGTDTQYF
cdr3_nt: TGTGCCAGCAGCGTAGCTAATGTGGGCACAGATACGCAGTATTTT

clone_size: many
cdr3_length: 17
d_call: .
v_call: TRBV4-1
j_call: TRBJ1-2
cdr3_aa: CASSPQFTGTANYGYTF
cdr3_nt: TGCGCCAGCAGCCCGCAATTTACCGGGACGGCAAACTATGGCTACACCTTC

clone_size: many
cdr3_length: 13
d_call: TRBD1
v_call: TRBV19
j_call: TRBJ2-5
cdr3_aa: CASSETGVETQYF
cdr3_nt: TGTGCCAGTAGTGAGACAGGGGTAGAGACCCAGTACTTC